This entry is about one TCR beta chain. The entry originates in a study of PD-L1 blockade in urothelial cancer. On the study more broadly: Male patients with bladder-origin urothelial cancer numbered about 90% of the 29. A median blood sample held about 140,000 T cells and approximately 83,000 unique TCRs.

PCRs each included synthetic TCR analog templates spiked in. This table comes from immunoSEQ multiplex PCR, and its TCRdb copy is limited to in-frame clones, with some not included. Of 35,000 to 50,000 clones in the sample, more than 70% are singletons; the top ten hold roughly 15%. Trimming at V came to 4 bases and at J to 6 bases, leaving 7 bases not matched to a gene. Germline CDR1 and CDR2: MGHDK and SYGVNS. The length of the CDR3 is 14 residues. The input for sequencing was PBMCs, taken around atezolizumab (anti-PD-L1) treatment. The V gene is TRBV25-1, the J gene TRBJ2-7, with 9 bases fitting TRBD2. This clonotype originated in an older woman with urothelial cancer. Here the CDR3 DNA reads TGTGCCAGCAGTGCAGGCGGGAGGGTACCCGAGCAGTACTTC. It encodes CASSAGGRVPEQYF.